This T cell receptor (beta chain) was sequenced in a study of PD-L1 blockade in urothelial cancer. Study information: Atezolizumab, begun by patients in about 2014, was given at 1,200 mg intravenously every 3 weeks.

The trim removed 0 bases at V and 3 bases at J, leaving 2 bases unmatched. This CDR3 contains 14 residues. Germline CDR1 GTSNPN, CDR2 SVGIG (reference sequence). The table came from immunoSEQ multiplex PCR; TCRdb's copy has only in-frame clones and leaves some out. The repertoire holds 48,000 or so clones, 86% seen once, with more than 9% in the top ten. Study results and limitations: When measured at 3 weeks, tumor-associated blood clones expanded more in durable-benefit patients.

This clone was picked up one time. Its antigen remains unidentified. Time point specified: peripheral blood 6 weeks after treatment start. The chain links TRBV30 to TRBJ1-5, with TRBD1 identical over 7 bases. This TCR derives from a man aged 55 to 70 with urothelial cancer. The sample here was PBMCs, taken around atezolizumab (anti-PD-L1) treatment. The CDR3 loop is CAWSVQGFNQPQHF. The CDR3 region has the DNA TGTGCCTGGAGTGTACAGGGGTTCAATCAGCCCCAGCATTTT. Full variable domain (remainder filled in from reference TRBV30 and TRBJ1-5): SQTIHQWPATLVQPVGSPLSLECTVEGTSNPNLYWYRQAAGRGLQLLFYSVGIGQISSEVPQNLSASRPQDRQFILSSKKLLLSDSGFYLCAWSVQGFNQPQHFGDGTRLSIL.